What follows are 4 T cell receptor beta chains derived from one specimen sequenced in a study of blood T cells in healthy people across ages. Alongside a J-beta primer mix, a sample-barcoded 5' primer served in a second PCR lasting roughly 6 to 12 cycles. MiXCR, applied by TCRdb to the 5' RACE reads, yields one record per CDR3 protein. The data hold some 1.4 million distinct CDR3 sequences, with around two fifths observed a single time. The source material was blood. All receptors derive from a woman in her late teens or twenties in good health.

The chain uses TRBV6-6 and TRBJ2-7, with 7 positions matching TRBD2. Trimming at V came to 0 bases and at J to 4 bases, leaving 12 bases not matched to a gene. The CDR3 length is 17 residues. Germline CDR1 and CDR2: MNHNY and SVGAGI (reference sequence). The chain's CDR3 is CASSYSPKRDPGYEQYF. CDR3 in DNA: TGTGCCAGCAGTTACTCCCCGAAGCGGGATCCCGGTTACGAGCAGTACTTC.

CDR3 in amino acids: CASSKQPGLANNEQFF. CDR3 DNA sequence: TGCGCCAGCAGCAAACAGCCGGGACTAGCTAACAATGAGCAGTTCTTC. The rearrangement links TRBV5-1 to TRBJ2-1; 9 bases map to TRBD2. Trimming took 4 bases from V and 5 from J; bases not matched to a gene: 10. This CDR3 has 16 amino acids. In germline, CDR1 is SGHRS, CDR2 YFSETQ.

The chain couples TRBV4-1 to TRBJ1-5; 8 nucleotides align to TRBD1. CDR3 size: 15 residues. Germline trimming cut 0 bases from V and 6 bases from J; bases unmatched to any gene: 4. In germline, CDR1 is MGHRA, CDR2 YSYEKL. DNA for the CDR3: TGCGCCAGCAGCCAAGAGGACAGGGTAAGTCAGCCCCAGCATTTT. The encoded protein is CASSQEDRVSQPQHF.

The V and J genes are TRBV5-6 and TRBJ1-1; D is undetermined. The CDR3 length is 15 residues. The germline V gene encodes CDR1 SGHDT and CDR2 YYEEEE. V gave up 0 bases and J gave up 0 bases, with 9 bases separating them. CDR3 nucleotides: TGTGCCAGCAGCTTGGTGAAACAGATGAACACTGAAGCTTTCTTT. Translation: CASSLVKQMNTEAFF.